This T cell receptor beta chain was profiled in a study of blood T cell repertoires in COVID-19. Original processing methods: Estimates of nucleated cell counts were drawn from the amplification of reference gene primers. Profiling relied on immunoSEQ multiplex PCR, and the TCRdb table lists in-frame clones only, not all of them. V and J calls and clone size come straight from that table; D and trimming were deduced from the DNA. Of nearly 200,000 clones listed, approximately 87% were seen once; the top ten hold 0.78%. The V gene lost 2 bases and the J gene lost 10 bases, with 12 bases spanning the gap. Looked up from germline, CDR1 is MDHEN and CDR2 is SYDVKM. The CDR3 is made up of 14 amino acids. The count of this clone is one.

The TCR originated in a woman aged 70-85 years with acute or convalescent COVID-19. Sample: peripheral blood. The chain has TRBV28 and TRBJ1-6, with D perhaps matching TRBD1 (5 bases). The CDR3 reads CASSLMSGRSPLHF. CDR3 in DNA: TGTGCCAGCAGTTTAATGTCAGGGCGGTCACCCCTCCACTTT.